In this sample, the clone carrying this T cell receptor beta chain turned up a few times. MiXCR, applied by TCRdb to the PCR reads, yields one record per CDR3 protein. The table shows about 30,000 distinct CDR3 sequences, with roughly half occurring only once. The data originate from a study of esophageal squamous cell carcinoma under preoperative chemotherapy. As to time point: before preoperative PTX-NDP chemotherapy. Trimming removed 6 bases from V and 5 bases from J; junction bases left unmatched: 8. The CDR3 is 16 amino acids. The sample was acquired from a patient given preoperative chemotherapy. The chain employs TRBV12-3 or TRBV12-4 and TRBJ2-1, with 12 bases identical to TRBD2. This TCR derives from a human donor with esophageal squamous cell carcinoma. The donor label of this sample is uncertain. The CDR3 is CASSPSGRGGNNEQFF. Here the CDR3 DNA reads TGTGCCAGCAGCCCTAGCGGGAGGGGAGGGAACAATGAGCAGTTCTTC.